The 26 T cell receptor beta chains below all came from one sample that was sequenced in a study of shared clonotypes between healthy human individuals. This table comes from immunoSEQ multiplex PCR, and its TCRdb copy is limited to in-frame clones, with some not included. The sample holds about 380,000 clones; roughly 96% are singletons and the top ten take 0.32%. Sample: memory CD8+ T cells sorted from blood. The subset was: CD45RO+ cells pooled with CCR7-negative TemRA cells. These TCRs come from a man aged 25-45 years in good health.

This chain uses TRBV5-4 with TRBJ2-3; D could derive from TRBD1 or TRBD2 (5 bases each). Germline assignment: CDR1 SGHNT and CDR2 YYREEE (reference sequence). The CDR3 runs to 15 residues. V was clipped by 4 bases and J by 2 bases, with 14 bases between them. The CDR3 sequence: CASSKRGPLTDTQYF. Written as DNA, the CDR3 is TGTGCCAGCAGCAAGAGGGGACCCCTCACAGATACGCAGTATTTT.

The chain uses TRBV18 and TRBJ2-7; no definite D call. Germline CDR1 and CDR2: KGHSH and LQKENI. This CDR3 has 15 residues. V lost 2 bases and J lost 1, with 12 bases in between. The CDR3 DNA reads TGTGCCAGCTCACCAATCCGGCAATCTTCCTACGAGCAGTACTTC. Translation: CASSPIRQSSYEQYF.

This sequence joins TRBV28 and TRBJ2-5; 9 nucleotides align to TRBD2. The CDR3 runs to 20 residues. Germline CDR1 and CDR2: MDHEN and SYDVKM. V lost 6 bases to trimming and J lost 5 bases; unmatched junction nucleotides: 25. For the CDR3, the DNA is TGTGCCAGCAGCCCGAAGGCCTTTTTTTGGCGGGAGGGCCTGGGGGAGACCCAGTACTTC. Translated, it gives CASSPKAFFWREGLGETQYF.

The sample holds one count of this clone. As DNA, the CDR3 is TGCGCCAGCAGCCCCGGGACTAGCGGGAGTTACGAGCAGTACTTC. Translating gives CASSPGTSGSYEQYF. This sequence joins TRBV4-1 and TRBJ2-7, with 14 bases that match TRBD2. The CDR3 sequence is 15 residues long. The germline CDR1 and CDR2 sequences are MGHRA and YSYEKL. V gave up 4 bases and J gave up 4 bases; unmatched junction bases: 3.

Concerning this clone itself: Within the sample, other DNA sequences also encode this same CDR3. The gene calls are TRBV6-6 and TRBJ2-3, with no clear D. This CDR3 is built from 11 residues. Between the trimmed V and J ends, which lost 2 bases and 5 bases, there was a span of 2 bases. Germline CDR1 and CDR2: MNHNY and SVGAGI (reference sequence). CDR3 in amino acids: CASSYGDTQYF. The CDR3 region has the DNA TGTGCCAGCAGTTACGGAGATACGCAGTATTTT.

The chain employs TRBV27 and TRBJ1-5; 8 positions agree with TRBD1. The J segment lost 2 bases and the V segment lost 0 bases, leaving 0 bases of the junction unmatched. The CDR3 is 15 amino acids. Germline lookup yields CDR1 MNHEY and CDR2 SMNVEV (reference sequence). The DNA of the CDR3 is TGTGCCAGCAGTTTATCGACAGGGGGCAATCAGCCCCAGCATTTT. It specifies CASSLSTGGNQPQHF.

The chain recombines TRBV4-1 with TRBJ2-5, with 7 bases lining up with TRBD2. The CDR3 consists of 14 residues. Per germline, CDR1 MGHRA and CDR2 YSYEKL. The J segment lost 3 bases and the V segment lost 3 bases, leaving 4 bases of the junction unmatched. CDR3 sequence reads: CASSQASGKETQYF. DNA of the CDR3: TGCGCCAGCAGCCAGGCGAGCGGGAAAGAGACCCAGTACTTC.

This clone was seen only once. CDR3 nucleotide sequence: TGTGCCAGCAGTTTGACTACAGGGTATAACTATGGCTACACCTTC. Its protein product is CASSLTTGYNYGYTF. The rearrangement uses TRBV28 and TRBJ1-2; D may be TRBD1 (6 bases). V lost 3 bases, J lost 1 base, and 12 bases lay in between. Germline V gene sequence: CDR1 MDHEN, CDR2 SYDVKM. The CDR3 is made up of 15 amino acids.

This chain connects TRBV7-2 to TRBJ2-2; 7 nucleotides agree with TRBD2. From germline, CDR1 is SGHTA and CDR2 FQGNSA. There are 15 residues in the CDR3. The V segment lost 5 bases and the J segment 6 bases; nucleotides outside the gene matches: 9. This chain's CDR3 is CASSGAGVWSGELFF. CDR3 coding DNA: TGTGCCAGCAGCGGGGCGGGAGTTTGGTCCGGGGAGCTGTTTTTT.

The genes are TRBV12-5 and TRBJ2-6; D is ambiguous. CDR1 and CDR2 from the germline V gene are LGHNT and FRNRAP. Deletions cut 7 bases from V and 0 bases from J, with 25 bases between. The CDR3 is made up of 20 amino acids. For the CDR3, the DNA is TGTGCTAGTGCCCCCTTTTTTACCTCAGGTCGGCCCTCTGGGGCCAACGTCCTGACTTTC. It encodes CASAPFFTSGRPSGANVLTF. The full variable domain, rest sourced from reference TRBV12-5 and TRBJ2-6, is DARVTQTPRHKVTEMGQEVTMRCQPILGHNTVFWYRQTMMQGLELLAYFRNRAPLDDSGMPKDRFSAEMPDATLATLKIQPSEPRDSAVYFCASAPFFTSGRPSGANVLTFGAGSRLTVL.

The CDR3: CASSLEGNTEAFF. CDR3 nucleotides: TGTGCCAGCAGCTTAGAGGGGAACACTGAAGCTTTCTTT. The rearrangement uses TRBV7-8 and TRBJ1-1; D call uncertain. The CDR3 spans 13 residues. Trimming cost V 1 base and J 1 base, with 4 bases left between them. Germline assignment: CDR1 SGHVS and CDR2 FQNEAQ.

The rearrangement links TRBV10-1 to TRBJ2-3, with D uncertain. Trimming removed 3 bases from V and 6 bases from J, with 4 bases in between. CDR1 is WNHNN, CDR2 SYGVQD, per germline (reference sequence). The CDR3 contains 11 residues. The CDR3 reads CASSEGDTQYF. The CDR3 DNA reads as TGCGCCAGCAGTGAAGGGGATACGCAGTATTTT.

The genes are TRBV10-2 and TRBJ2-7; 12 bases fit TRBD2. The trim removed 2 bases at V and 2 bases at J, leaving 4 bases unmatched. The germline V gene encodes CDR1 WSHSY and CDR2 SAAADI. The CDR3 extends over 16 amino acids. In DNA form, the CDR3 reads TGCGCCAGCAGTGAGCCCCGGACTAGCGGGACCTACGAGCAGTACTTC. This translates into CASSEPRTSGTYEQYF.

This clone was recorded a few times. V is TRBV7-9 and J is TRBJ2-7; D is undetermined. Trimming left V 1 base short and J 2 bases short, with 3 bases between. CDR1 is SEHNR and CDR2 is FQNEAQ in the germline V gene (reference sequence). This CDR3 has 12 residues. The CDR3 loop reads CASSLGAYEQYF. CDR3 in DNA: TGTGCCAGCAGCTTAGGGGCCTACGAGCAGTACTTC.

This chain links TRBV4-2 with TRBJ2-6; 13 positions match TRBD2. The germline gives CDR1 LGHNA, CDR2 YNFKEQ. Trimming took 3 bases from V and 1 from J; bases not matched to a gene: 6. The CDR3 runs 19 residues. CDR3 region: CASSHLTGLAGSGANVLTF. The DNA for the CDR3 is TGTGCCAGCAGCCACCTCACGGGACTAGCGGGATCTGGGGCCAACGTCCTGACTTTC.

This clone was recorded once. The gene calls are TRBV5-8 and TRBJ2-3; TRBD2 aligns across 11 bases. J gave up 2 bases and V 0 bases, and 2 bases lay outside the gene matches. Germline V gives CDR1 SGHTS, CDR2 YDEGEE. The CDR3 extends over 16 amino acids. CDR3 sequence: CASSLGLAGFTDTQYF. CDR3 nucleotide sequence: TGTGCCAGCAGCTTGGGACTAGCGGGGTTCACAGATACGCAGTATTTT.

This clone was seen once. The V and J genes are TRBV30 and TRBJ2-3; a weak D match, TRBD1 (5 bases). Between the trimmed V and J ends, which lost 4 bases and 5 bases, there was a span of 19 bases. This CDR3 comprises 15 residues. From germline, CDR1 is GTSNPN and CDR2 SVGIG (reference sequence). The CDR3, as DNA: TGTGCCTGGAAAAACCCCAAGGGAAGGGGAGATACGCAGTATTTT. It encodes CAWKNPKGRGDTQYF.

V is TRBV6-1 and J is TRBJ2-5; a weak D match, TRBD2 (5 bases). Trimming shortened V by 7 bases and J by 5 bases, and 17 bases separated the two germline ends. This CDR3 contains 14 residues. The germline gives CDR1 MNHNS, CDR2 SASEGT. The chain's CDR3 is CASTVIAGGETQYF. The CDR3 coding sequence is TGTGCCAGCACAGTGATTGCCGGCGGGGAGACCCAGTACTTC.

The chain links TRBV6-5 to TRBJ2-7; TRBD1 agrees at 8 bases. CDR3 length equals 14 residues. Unmatched junction bases numbered 7, after V lost 5 bases and J lost 4 bases. Germline CDR1 is MNHEY and CDR2 is SVGAGI. The CDR3 protein is CASSPGTGLYEQYF. The CDR3 DNA reads as TGTGCCAGCAGTCCCGGGACAGGCTTGTACGAGCAGTACTTC.

V and J are TRBV27 and TRBJ2-6; 7 nucleotides agree with TRBD1. V was pared by 6 bases and J by 0 bases, with 11 bases of the junction left unmatched. The CDR3 spans 18 residues. Germline CDR1 reads MNHEY; CDR2 reads SMNVEV (reference sequence). The CDR3 nucleotides are TGTGCCAGCAGGAAATGGGACAGATTTGGCTCTGGGGCCAACGTCCTGACTTTC. Translated: CASRKWDRFGSGANVLTF.

V is TRBV6-5 and J is TRBJ1-3; 8 nucleotides line up with TRBD1. J was trimmed by 2 bases and V by 6 bases; bases with no gene match: 6. The CDR3 has 15 amino acids. CDR1 is MNHEY, CDR2 SVGAGI, per germline. CDR3 nucleotide sequence: TGTGCCAGCAGCTCACAGGGGGTTGCTGGAAACACCATATATTTT. Translating gives CASSSQGVAGNTIYF.

The rearrangement joins TRBV28 to TRBJ1-5; 8 nucleotides agree with TRBD1. CDR3 length equals 16 residues. V trimming: 5 bases; J trimming: 9 bases; junction bases outside the gene matches: 15. Germline values: CDR1 MDHEN, CDR2 SYDVKM. The CDR3 spells CASSTTGQGARVPQHF. The DNA for the CDR3 is TGTGCCAGCAGTACGACAGGGCAGGGGGCTAGGGTGCCCCAGCATTTT.

The V gene is TRBV11-2, the J gene TRBJ2-5; D uncertain. CDR1 and CDR2 from the germline V gene are SGHAT and FQNNGV. The CDR3 contains 13 residues. Trimming removed 2 bases at V and 5 bases at J, with 9 bases between. The DNA of the CDR3 is TGTGCCAGCAGCTTAAACAGCGCGGAGACCCAGTACTTC. Its translation: CASSLNSAETQYF.

The chain employs TRBV30 and TRBJ1-1, with unresolved D. The CDR3 is 13 amino acids. V lost 0 bases and J 1 base, leaving 6 bases between the germline ends. Germline V gene lookup returns CDR1 GTSNPN and CDR2 SVGIG (reference sequence). The CDR3 DNA sequence: TGTGCCTGGAGTGTTTACGGGAACACTGAAGCTTTCTTT. Its protein is CAWSVYGNTEAFF.

This chain links TRBV28 with TRBJ1-1; D not resolved. This CDR3 spans 14 amino acids. Germline CDR1 and CDR2: MDHEN and SYDVKM. Trimming removed 7 bases at V and 0 bases at J, with 12 bases between. The CDR3 spells CASIDGGMNTEAFF. For the CDR3, the DNA is TGTGCCAGCATTGATGGAGGGATGAACACTGAAGCTTTCTTT.

This chain uses TRBV27 with TRBJ2-7; D is unresolved. In germline, CDR1 is MNHEY, CDR2 SMNVEV (reference sequence). The CDR3 consists of 12 residues. Trimming cost V 6 bases and J 6 bases, with 12 bases left between them. The CDR3 DNA reads TGTGCCAGCAGAGGAGTAGGGCGCGAGCAGTACTTC. As protein: CASRGVGREQYF.